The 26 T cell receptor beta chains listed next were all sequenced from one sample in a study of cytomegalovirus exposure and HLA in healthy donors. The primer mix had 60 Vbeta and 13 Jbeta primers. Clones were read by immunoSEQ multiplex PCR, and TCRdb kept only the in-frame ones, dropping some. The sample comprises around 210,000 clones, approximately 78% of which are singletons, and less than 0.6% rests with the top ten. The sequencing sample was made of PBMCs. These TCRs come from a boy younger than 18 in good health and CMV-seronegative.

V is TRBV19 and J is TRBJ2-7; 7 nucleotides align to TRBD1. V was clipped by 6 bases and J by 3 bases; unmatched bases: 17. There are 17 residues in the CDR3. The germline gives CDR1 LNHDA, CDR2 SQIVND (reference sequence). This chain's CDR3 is CASSPAYVWDRNYEQYF. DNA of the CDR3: TGTGCCAGTAGCCCTGCCTATGTCTGGGACAGAAACTACGAGCAGTACTTC.

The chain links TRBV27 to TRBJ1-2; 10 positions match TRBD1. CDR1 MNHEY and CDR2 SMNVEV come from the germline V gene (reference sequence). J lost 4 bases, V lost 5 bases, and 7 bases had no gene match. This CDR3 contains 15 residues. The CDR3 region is CASSTRRTGGYGYTF. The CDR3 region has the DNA TGTGCCAGCAGTACCCGCCGGACAGGGGGCTATGGCTACACCTTC.

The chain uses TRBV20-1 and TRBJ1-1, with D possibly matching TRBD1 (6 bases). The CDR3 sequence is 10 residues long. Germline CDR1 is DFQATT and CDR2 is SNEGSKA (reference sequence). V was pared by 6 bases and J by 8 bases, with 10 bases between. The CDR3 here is CSALGGEAFF. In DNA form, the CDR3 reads TGCAGTGCCCTTGGGGGCGAAGCTTTCTTT.

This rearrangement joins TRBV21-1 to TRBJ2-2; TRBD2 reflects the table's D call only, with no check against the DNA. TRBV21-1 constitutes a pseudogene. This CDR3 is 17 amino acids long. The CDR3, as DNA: TGTGCCAGCAGCAAAGGGGCTAGCGGAGCGAACACCGGGGAGCTGTTTTTT. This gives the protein CASSKGASGANTGELFF.

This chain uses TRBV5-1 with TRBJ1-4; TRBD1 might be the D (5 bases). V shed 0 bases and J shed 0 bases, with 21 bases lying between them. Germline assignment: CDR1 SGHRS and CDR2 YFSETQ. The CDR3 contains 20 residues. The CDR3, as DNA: TGCGCCAGCAGCTTGGCCAGGGCAGTGGGAACCACTGCAACTAATGAAAAACTGTTTTTT. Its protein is CASSLARAVGTTATNEKLFF.

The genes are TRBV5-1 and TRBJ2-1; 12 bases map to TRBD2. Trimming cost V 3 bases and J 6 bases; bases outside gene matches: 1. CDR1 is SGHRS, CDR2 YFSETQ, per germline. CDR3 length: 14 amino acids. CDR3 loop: CASSSSGGANEQFF. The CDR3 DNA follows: TGCGCCAGCAGCTCTAGCGGGGGGGCCAATGAGCAGTTCTTC. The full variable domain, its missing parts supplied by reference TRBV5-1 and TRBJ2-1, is KAGVTQTPRYLIKTRGQQVTLSCSPISGHRSVSWYQQTPGQGLQFLFEYFSETQRNKGNFPGRFSGRQFSNSRSEMNVSTLELGDSALYLCASSSSGGANEQFFGPGTRLTVL.

CDR3 amino acids: CASSASPRGGTEAFF. The CDR3 region has the DNA TGTGCCAGCAGCGCCTCCCCTCGGGGAGGGACTGAAGCTTTCTTT. The chain is built from TRBV9 and TRBJ1-1; D is uncertain. CDR1 SGDLS and CDR2 YYNGEE come from the germline V gene. The CDR3 is 15 residues long. V shed 3 bases and J shed 5 bases, with 17 bases lying between them.

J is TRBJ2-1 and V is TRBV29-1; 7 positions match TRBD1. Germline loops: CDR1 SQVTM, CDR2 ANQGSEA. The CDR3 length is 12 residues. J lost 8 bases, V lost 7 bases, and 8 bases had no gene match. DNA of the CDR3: TGCAGCGAGAGGACAGGACTCCATGAGCAGTTCTTC. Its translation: CSERTGLHEQFF.

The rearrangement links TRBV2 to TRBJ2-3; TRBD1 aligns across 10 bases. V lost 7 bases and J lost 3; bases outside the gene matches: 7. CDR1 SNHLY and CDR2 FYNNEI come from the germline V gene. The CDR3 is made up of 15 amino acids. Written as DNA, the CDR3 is TGTGCCAGCACCCGGGACAGGGGCGAGACAGATACGCAGTATTTT. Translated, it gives CASTRDRGETDTQYF.

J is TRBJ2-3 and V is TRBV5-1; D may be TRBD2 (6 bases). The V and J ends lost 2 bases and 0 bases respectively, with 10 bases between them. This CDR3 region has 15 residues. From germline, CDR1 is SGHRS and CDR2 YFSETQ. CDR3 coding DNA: TGCGCCAGCAGCTTTGACGGGACTAGCACAGATACGCAGTATTTT. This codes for CASSFDGTSTDTQYF.

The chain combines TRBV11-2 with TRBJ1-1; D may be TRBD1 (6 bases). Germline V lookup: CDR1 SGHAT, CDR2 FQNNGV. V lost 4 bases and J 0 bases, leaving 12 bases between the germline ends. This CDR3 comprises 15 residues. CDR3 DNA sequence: TGTGCCAGCAGCTCGCGGGGGGGCATGAACACTGAAGCTTTCTTT. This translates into CASSSRGGMNTEAFF.

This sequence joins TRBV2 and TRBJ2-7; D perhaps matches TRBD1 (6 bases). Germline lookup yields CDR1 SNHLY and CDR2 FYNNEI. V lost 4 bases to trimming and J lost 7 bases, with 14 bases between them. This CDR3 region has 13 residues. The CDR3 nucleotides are TGTGCCAGCAGTGGTCAGGGACACGGGGAGCAGTACTTC. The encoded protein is CASSGQGHGEQYF.

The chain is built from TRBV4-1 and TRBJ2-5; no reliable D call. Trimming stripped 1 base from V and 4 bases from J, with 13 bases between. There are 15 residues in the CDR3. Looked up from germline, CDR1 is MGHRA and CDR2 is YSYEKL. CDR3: CASSQVPLWAETQYF. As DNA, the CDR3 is TGCGCCAGCAGCCAAGTCCCACTGTGGGCAGAGACCCAGTACTTC.

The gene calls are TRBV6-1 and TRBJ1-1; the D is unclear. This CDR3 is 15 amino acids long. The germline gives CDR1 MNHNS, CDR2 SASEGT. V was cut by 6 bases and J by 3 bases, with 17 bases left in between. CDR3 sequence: CASSWLPPGDTEAFF. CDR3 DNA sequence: TGTGCCAGCAGCTGGTTGCCACCCGGAGACACTGAAGCTTTCTTT.

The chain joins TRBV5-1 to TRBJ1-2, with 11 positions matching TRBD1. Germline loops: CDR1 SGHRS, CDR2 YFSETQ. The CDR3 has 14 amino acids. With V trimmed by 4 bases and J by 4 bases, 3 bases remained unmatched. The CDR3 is CASSDGTGGYGYTF. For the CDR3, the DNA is TGCGCCAGCAGCGACGGGACAGGGGGCTATGGCTACACCTTC.

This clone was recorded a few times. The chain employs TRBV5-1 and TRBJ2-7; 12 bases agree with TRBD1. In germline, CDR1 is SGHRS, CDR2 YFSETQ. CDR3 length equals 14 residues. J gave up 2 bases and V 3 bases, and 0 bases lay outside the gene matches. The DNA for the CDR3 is TGCGCCAGCAGCTGGGACAGGGGGCCCTACGAGCAGTACTTC. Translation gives CASSWDRGPYEQYF.

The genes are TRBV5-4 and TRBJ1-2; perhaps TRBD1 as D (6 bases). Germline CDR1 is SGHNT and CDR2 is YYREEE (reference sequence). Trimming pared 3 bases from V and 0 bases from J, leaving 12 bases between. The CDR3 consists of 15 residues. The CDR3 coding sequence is TGTGCCAGCAGCTCAGCAGGGGAAGCTAACTATGGCTACACCTTC. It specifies CASSSAGEANYGYTF.

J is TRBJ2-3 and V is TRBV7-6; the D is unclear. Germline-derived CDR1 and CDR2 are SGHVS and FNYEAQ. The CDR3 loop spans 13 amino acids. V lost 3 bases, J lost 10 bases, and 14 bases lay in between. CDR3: CASSFDFSSAQYF. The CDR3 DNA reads TGTGCCAGCAGCTTTGATTTTAGCTCTGCGCAGTATTTT.

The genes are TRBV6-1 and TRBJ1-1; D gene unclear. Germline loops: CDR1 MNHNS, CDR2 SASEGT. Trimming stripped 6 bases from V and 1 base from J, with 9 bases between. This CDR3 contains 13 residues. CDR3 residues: CASRIRGNTEAFF. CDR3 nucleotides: TGTGCCAGCAGGATTCGGGGGAACACTGAAGCTTTCTTT.

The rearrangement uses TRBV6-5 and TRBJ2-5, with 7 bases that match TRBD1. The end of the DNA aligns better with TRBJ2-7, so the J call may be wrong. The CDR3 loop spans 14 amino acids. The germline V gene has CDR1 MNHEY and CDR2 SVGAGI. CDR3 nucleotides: TGTGCCAGCAGTGAGGGGGCAGGCGGCTACGAGCAGTACTTC. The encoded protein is CASSEGAGGYEQYF.

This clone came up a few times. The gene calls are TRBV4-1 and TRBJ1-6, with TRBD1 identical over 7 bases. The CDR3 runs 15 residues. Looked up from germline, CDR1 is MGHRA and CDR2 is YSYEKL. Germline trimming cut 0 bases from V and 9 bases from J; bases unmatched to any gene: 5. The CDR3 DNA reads TGCGCCAGCAGCCAAGAGACAGGGTTACTTTCACCCCTCCACTTT. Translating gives CASSQETGLLSPLHF.

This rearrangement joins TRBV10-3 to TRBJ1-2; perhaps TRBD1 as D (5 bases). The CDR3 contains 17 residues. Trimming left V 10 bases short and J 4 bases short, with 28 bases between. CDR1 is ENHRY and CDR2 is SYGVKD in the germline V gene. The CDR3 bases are TGTGCCACCTATGACAGTCCGTCCGGCGCTTATCCCTATGGCTACACCTTC. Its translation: CATYDSPSGAYPYGYTF.

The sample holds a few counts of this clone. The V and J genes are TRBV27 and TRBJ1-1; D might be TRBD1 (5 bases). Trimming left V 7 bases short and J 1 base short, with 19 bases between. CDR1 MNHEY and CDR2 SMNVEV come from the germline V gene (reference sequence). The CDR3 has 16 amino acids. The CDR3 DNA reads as TGTGCCAGCATCGACAGACAGTCGCTCGCGAACACTGAAGCTTTCTTT. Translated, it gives CASIDRQSLANTEAFF.

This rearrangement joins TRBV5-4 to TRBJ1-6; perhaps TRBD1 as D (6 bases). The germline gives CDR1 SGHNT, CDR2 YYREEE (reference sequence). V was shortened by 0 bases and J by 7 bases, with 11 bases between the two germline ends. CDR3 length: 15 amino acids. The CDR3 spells CASSLGPGDNSPLHF. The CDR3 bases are TGTGCCAGCAGCTTGGGACCAGGGGACAATTCACCCCTCCACTTT.

The CDR3 loop reads CSVLTLAGAYYEQYF. The CDR3 DNA reads as TGCAGCGTTCTCACACTAGCGGGGGCTTACTACGAGCAGTACTTC. The chain combines TRBV29-1 with TRBJ2-7; 11 positions match TRBD2. Unmatched junction bases numbered 9, after V lost 5 bases and J lost 3 bases. The V gene's germline CDR1 is SQVTM and CDR2 ANQGSEA. There are 15 residues in the CDR3.

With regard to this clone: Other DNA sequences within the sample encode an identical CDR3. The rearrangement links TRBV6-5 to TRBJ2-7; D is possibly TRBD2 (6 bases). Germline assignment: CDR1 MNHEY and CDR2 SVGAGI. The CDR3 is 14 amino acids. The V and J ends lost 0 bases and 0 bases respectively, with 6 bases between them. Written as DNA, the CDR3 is TGTGCCAGCAGTTACTCGGGAGGCTCCTACGAGCAGTACTTC. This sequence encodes CASSYSGGSYEQYF.